These 27 T cell receptor beta chains originate from one sample sequenced in a study of OX40 agonist ivuxolimab in advanced cancers. Profiled with immunoSEQ multiplex PCR; TCRdb holds only in-frame clones, not every one. The repertoire holds approximately 26,000 clones, with more than 70% as singletons. The sample here was CD4+ or CD8+ T cells sorted from blood, taken in a trial of the OX40 agonist ivuxolimab. The receptors originated from an adult with an advanced solid tumor such as melanoma, head and neck, liver or kidney cancer.

The chain uses TRBV4-1 and TRBJ2-1; D unclear. V lost 4 bases and J 6 bases, leaving 19 bases between the germline ends. The CDR3 consists of 16 residues. CDR1 and CDR2 (germline): MGHRA, YSYEKL. Here the CDR3 DNA reads TGCGCCAGCAGCCCCCTCAGCGAACCGTCTAGCAATGAGCAGTTCTTC. It translates to CASSPLSEPSSNEQFF.

V and J are TRBV9 and TRBJ2-3; D not certain. The CDR3 sequence is 14 residues long. CDR1 and CDR2 (germline): SGDLS, YYNGEE. Trimming removed 3 bases from V and 0 bases from J, with 8 bases in between. CDR3 loop: CASSEPDSTDTQYF. The DNA of the CDR3 is TGTGCCAGCAGCGAACCGGACAGCACAGATACGCAGTATTTT.

The V gene is TRBV9, the J gene TRBJ2-3; 8 bases are shared with TRBD2. CDR1 SGDLS and CDR2 YYNGEE come from the germline V gene. After removal of 4 bases from V and 0 bases from J, the junction contained 7 bases not matched to a gene. This CDR3 region has 16 residues. Written as DNA, the CDR3 is TGTGCCAGCAGCCCGGGGGGGGCTCATAGCACAGATACGCAGTATTTT. Encoded protein: CASSPGGAHSTDTQYF.

The V and J genes are TRBV11-2 and TRBJ1-1; D ambiguous. V was shortened by 6 bases and J by 1 base, with 9 bases between the two germline ends. This CDR3 region has 13 residues. Germline V gene sequence: CDR1 SGHAT, CDR2 FQNNGV. CDR3 DNA: TGTGCCAGCAGGTCCCATGGGAACACTGAAGCTTTCTTT. Translated, it gives CASRSHGNTEAFF.

The V gene is TRBV9, the J gene TRBJ2-3; the D call may be TRBD1 or TRBD2 (6 bases each). This CDR3 has 16 amino acids. V was clipped by 0 bases and J by 4 bases, with 15 bases between them. Germline CDR1 reads SGDLS; CDR2 reads YYNGEE. CDR3 DNA: TGTGCCAGCAGCGTAGAAGGGGGGCCCCCTCCAGATACGCAGTATTTT. Amino acids: CASSVEGGPPPDTQYF. The variable domain in full, completed from reference TRBV9 and TRBJ2-3, reads DSGVTQTPKHLITATGQRVTLRCSPRSGDLSVYWYQQSLDQGLQFLIQYYNGEERAKGNILERFSAQQFPDLHSELNLSSLELGDSALYFCASSVEGGPPPDTQYFGPGTRLTVL.

The chain recombines TRBV28 with TRBJ1-1; 8 bases match TRBD1. The germline CDR1 and CDR2 sequences are MDHEN and SYDVKM. J lost 0 bases, V lost 6 bases, and 3 bases had no gene match. The CDR3 covers 14 residues. The DNA for the CDR3 is TGTGCCAGCAGGACAGGGGACCTGAACACTGAAGCTTTCTTT. Translated, it gives CASRTGDLNTEAFF.

The genes are TRBV7-9 and TRBJ1-3; D is uncertain. The germline V and J ends were trimmed by 5 bases and 0 bases, with 17 bases remaining between them. The CDR3 spans 17 residues. Germline V gene lookup returns CDR1 SEHNR and CDR2 FQNEAQ (reference sequence). The CDR3 DNA is TGTGCCAGCAGCCCCGGTGAGGGCAGGCTCTCTGGAAACACCATATATTTT. Its translation is CASSPGEGRLSGNTIYF.

The chain carries TRBV28 and TRBJ2-1; 8 bases are a match to TRBD1. CDR3 length: 16 residues. V shed 3 bases and J 4 bases; nucleotides not matched to a gene: 8. Germline V CDR1 and CDR2: MDHEN, SYDVKM. The CDR3 protein is CASSFSPRQGYNEQFF. CDR3 sequence (DNA): TGTGCCAGCAGTTTTTCCCCTCGACAGGGGTACAATGAGCAGTTCTTC. Full variable domain (remainder filled in from reference TRBV28 and TRBJ2-1): DVKVTQSSRYLVKRTGEKVFLECVQDMDHENMFWYRQDPGLGLRLIYFSYDVKMKEKGDIPEGYSVSREKKERFSLILESASTNQTSMYLCASSFSPRQGYNEQFFGPGTRLTVL.

The DNA for the CDR3 is TGTGCCAGCAGTTTCGGGGGTTCCCAAGAGACCCAGTACTTC. Residues: CASSFGGSQETQYF. V gene TRBV28 combines with J gene TRBJ2-5; D is possibly TRBD2 (6 bases). V lost 3 bases and J 1 base, leaving 9 bases between the germline ends. CDR3 length: 14 amino acids. Germline loops: CDR1 MDHEN, CDR2 SYDVKM. Full variable domain (outside the CDR3, taken from reference TRBV28 and TRBJ2-5): DVKVTQSSRYLVKRTGEKVFLECVQDMDHENMFWYRQDPGLGLRLIYFSYDVKMKEKGDIPEGYSVSREKKERFSLILESASTNQTSMYLCASSFGGSQETQYFGPGTRLLVL.

This clone was recorded only once. The chain couples TRBV27 to TRBJ2-1; maybe TRBD2 (5 bases). This CDR3 is built from 14 residues. CDR1 and CDR2 (germline): MNHEY, SMNVEV (reference sequence). V was shortened by 6 bases and J by 7 bases, with 16 bases between the two germline ends. CDR3: CASSPVGGSNEQFF. The DNA for the CDR3 is TGTGCCAGCAGCCCGGTGGGTGGGAGTAATGAGCAGTTCTTC.

About this clone: The germline gene is not matched at one end of the junction; a read error may be the cause. The identical CDR3 is also encoded by other nucleotide sequences in the sample. This chain uses TRBV4-1 with TRBJ1-6; D is unclear. The CDR3 contains 15 residues. The germline V gene has CDR1 MGHRA and CDR2 YSYEKL. Written as DNA, the CDR3 is TGTGCCAGCAGCCAAGAGAGAGCCCCCAATTCACCCCTCCACTTT. As protein: CASSQERAPNSPLHF.

This clone was counted a few times. The V gene is TRBV28, the J gene TRBJ1-2; 7 nucleotides agree with TRBD1. The germline gives CDR1 MDHEN, CDR2 SYDVKM. This CDR3 comprises 13 residues. After removal of 10 bases from V and 2 bases from J, the junction contained 7 bases not matched to a gene. The CDR3 sequence is CAIAGGLNYGYTF. The CDR3 DNA is TGTGCCATCGCAGGGGGACTCAACTATGGCTACACCTTC.

V is TRBV7-3 and J is TRBJ1-1; the D gene is possibly TRBD1 (6 bases). Germline V gene lookup returns CDR1 SGHTA and CDR2 FQGTGA. Between the trimmed V and J ends, which lost 2 bases and 6 bases, there was a span of 13 bases. CDR3 length equals 14 residues. The CDR3 sequence is CASSLEGVGAEAFF. CDR3 nucleotides: TGTGCCAGCAGCTTAGAGGGGGTTGGCGCTGAAGCTTTCTTT.

V is TRBV4-1 and J is TRBJ2-7; the D is unclear. V lost 0 bases and J lost 7, with 13 bases in between. The germline CDR1 and CDR2 sequences are MGHRA and YSYEKL. The CDR3 loop spans 14 amino acids. The CDR3 sequence is CASSQDTKVREQYF. The CDR3 nucleotides read TGCGCCAGCAGCCAAGATACGAAGGTGAGGGAGCAGTACTTC.

This clone came up a few times. Other DNA sequences in this sample translate to the same CDR3. The gene calls are TRBV27 and TRBJ1-5; D unresolved. From germline, CDR1 is MNHEY and CDR2 SMNVEV (reference sequence). The CDR3 length is 14 residues. Trimming removed 2 bases from V and 3 bases from J, with 8 bases in between. This CDR3 is CASSLGRNNQPQHF. DNA of the CDR3: TGTGCCAGCAGTTTAGGAAGGAACAATCAGCCCCAGCATTTT.

The chain is built from TRBV5-8 and TRBJ2-3; 7 bases match TRBD1. There are 15 residues in the CDR3. J lost 2 bases, V lost 3 bases, and 6 bases had no gene match. Germline CDR1 SGHTS, CDR2 YDEGEE. The CDR3: CASSSEGAPTDTQYF. The CDR3 nucleotides read TGTGCCAGCAGCTCTGAGGGGGCCCCCACAGATACGCAGTATTTT.

This chain links TRBV15 with TRBJ2-1, with D perhaps TRBD1 or TRBD2 (5 bases each). The CDR3 is 13 amino acids. Looked up from germline, CDR1 is LNHNV and CDR2 is YYDKDF (reference sequence). With 6 bases removed from V and 4 bases from J, the gap between germline ends came to 10 bases. CDR3: CATRPGRYNEQFF. The CDR3 nucleotides read TGTGCCACCAGGCCGGGACGGTACAATGAGCAGTTCTTC.

The CDR3 loop reads CASSLGGGGHEQYF. The DNA of the CDR3 is TGTGCCAGCAGCTTAGGGGGTGGGGGCCACGAGCAGTACTTC. This chain uses TRBV7-6 with TRBJ2-7; tentative D call: TRBD1 (6 bases). Trimming left V 1 base short and J 5 bases short, with 12 bases between. The CDR3 consists of 14 residues. Germline V gene data show CDR1 as SGHVS and CDR2 as FNYEAQ.

The chain links TRBV5-1 to TRBJ1-2; weak D call: TRBD1 (5 bases). The V end was cut by 0 bases, the J end by 4 bases, with 13 bases between. This CDR3 comprises 15 residues. The V gene's germline CDR1 is SGHRS and CDR2 YFSETQ. DNA of the CDR3: TGCGCCAGCAGCTTGGCCGTTAGGGACGGCTATGGCTACACCTTC. It codes for CASSLAVRDGYGYTF.

The chain joins TRBV2 to TRBJ2-7, with TRBD1 matching over 9 bases. The length of the CDR3 is 14 residues. The germline CDR1 and CDR2 sequences are SNHLY and FYNNEI. V lost 4 bases and J lost 4; bases outside the gene matches: 5. The CDR3 protein is CASSGGTGLYEQYF. The CDR3 nucleotides are TGTGCCAGCAGTGGAGGGACAGGGTTATACGAGCAGTACTTC.

In DNA, the CDR3 is TGCGCCAGCAGCCTGGACAGGGGGACCTACGAGCAGTACTTC. This sequence encodes CASSLDRGTYEQYF. The chain uses TRBV5-1 and TRBJ2-7; 10 bases are shared with TRBD1. This CDR3 contains 14 residues. V trimming: 4 bases; J trimming: 2 bases; junction bases outside the gene matches: 3. CDR1 is SGHRS, CDR2 YFSETQ, per germline. Full variable domain (missing parts from reference TRBV5-1 and TRBJ2-7): KAGVTQTPRYLIKTRGQQVTLSCSPISGHRSVSWYQQTPGQGLQFLFEYFSETQRNKGNFPGRFSGRQFSNSRSEMNVSTLELGDSALYLCASSLDRGTYEQYFGPGTRLTVT.

The V and J genes are TRBV10-3 and TRBJ1-1; possible D gene TRBD1, 6 bases. This CDR3 region has 12 residues. V was cut by 11 bases and J by 6 bases, with 16 bases left in between. CDR1 and CDR2 (germline): ENHRY, SYGVKD. CDR3 sequence reads: CASESRGAEAFF. The CDR3 region has the DNA TGTGCCTCGGAAAGCAGGGGAGCTGAAGCTTTCTTT.

CDR3 in DNA: TGTGCCAGCAGCGTAGCACTAGCGGGAGAGCAGTACTTC. This encodes CASSVALAGEQYF. The chain combines TRBV9 with TRBJ2-7, with 10 nucleotides matching TRBD2. Looked up from germline, CDR1 is SGDLS and CDR2 is YYNGEE. V shed 0 bases, J shed 7 bases, and the junction held 1 base outside the gene matches. The CDR3 spans 13 residues.

V and J are TRBV15 and TRBJ1-1; TRBD1 is a possible D gene (5 bases). CDR1 is LNHNV, CDR2 YYDKDF, per germline (reference sequence). Trimming left V 4 bases short and J 0 bases short, with 9 bases between. This CDR3 is built from 14 residues. The CDR3 DNA follows: TGTGCCACCAGCACTATAGGGGTGAACACTGAAGCTTTCTTT. Its translation: CATSTIGVNTEAFF.

CDR3 sequence reads: CASSLALLYSGFGQFF. The CDR3 DNA follows: TGTGCCAGCAGCTTAGCGCTCCTCTATAGCGGCTTCGGGCAGTTCTTC. The rearrangement joins TRBV11-2 to TRBJ2-1; tentatively, D is TRBD2 (6 bases). Looked up from germline, CDR1 is SGHAT and CDR2 is FQNNGV. The ends were cut back, 1 base at V and 12 bases at J, with 22 bases in the middle. The CDR3 length is 16 residues.

This chain connects TRBV25-1 to TRBJ2-5; 12 bases map to TRBD1. CDR1 is MGHDK and CDR2 is SYGVNS in the germline V gene. The CDR3 totals 17 residues. V shed 4 bases and J 2 bases; nucleotides not matched to a gene: 8. CDR3 region: CASSGGTGGAGQETQYF. CDR3 DNA: TGTGCCAGCAGTGGCGGGACAGGGGGCGCGGGGCAAGAGACCCAGTACTTC.

The V gene is TRBV5-1, the J gene TRBJ1-1, with D possibly being TRBD1 (5 bases). Trimming took 6 bases from V and 10 from J, leaving 13 bases between them. CDR1 SGHRS and CDR2 YFSETQ come from the germline V gene. The CDR3 has 11 residues. The CDR3: CASTTGTTAFF. CDR3 sequence (DNA): TGCGCCAGCACCACCGGGACGACAGCTTTCTTT.